The next 18 T cell receptor beta chains were all read from a single sample in a study of blood T cell repertoires in COVID-19. Sequencing was performed with immunoSEQ multiplex PCR; in TCRdb, only in-frame clones are kept and a portion is missing. The sample records some 350,000 clones, roughly 90% being singletons. The sample was peripheral blood. These receptors were taken from a man in his late teens or twenties with active or convalescent COVID-19.

Written as DNA, the CDR3 is TGTGCCAGCAGCTTGTTCTGGCAGGGCAATCAGCCCCAGCATTTT. This encodes CASSLFWQGNQPQHF. This chain connects TRBV5-5 to TRBJ1-5; D uncertain. CDR3 length: 15 amino acids. V gave up 1 base and J gave up 2 bases, with 10 bases separating them. Germline V gene data show CDR1 as SGHKS and CDR2 as YYEKEE (reference sequence).

The J gene is TRBJ1-6, the V gene TRBV19; D might be TRBD1 (5 bases). The V gene's germline CDR1 is LNHDA and CDR2 SQIVND (reference sequence). The V end was cut by 3 bases, the J end by 5 bases, with 11 bases between. The CDR3 length is 15 residues. CDR3 amino acids: CASSIWTLDNSPLHF. The CDR3 DNA sequence: TGTGCCAGTAGTATCTGGACACTGGATAATTCACCCCTCCACTTT. The full variable domain, with the rest looked up from reference TRBV19 and TRBJ1-6, is DGGITQSPKYLFRKEGQNVTLSCEQNLNHDAMYWYRQDPGQGLRLIYYSQIVNDFQKGDIAEGYSVSREKKESFPLTVTSAQKNPTAFYLCASSIWTLDNSPLHFGNGTRLTVT.

A few counts support this clone. The chain carries TRBV19 and TRBJ2-7; D is ambiguous. Germline lookup yields CDR1 LNHDA and CDR2 SQIVND (reference sequence). This CDR3 spans 13 amino acids. V was shortened by 5 bases and J by 4 bases, with 12 bases between the two germline ends. Written as DNA, the CDR3 is TGTGCCAGTAGTCCCGCCCAGGCGTACGAGCAGTACTTC. Translated: CASSPAQAYEQYF.

The table lists this clone with a count of one. At one boundary the junction diverges from the germline segment, which might be a read error. V usage is TRBV18 and J usage is TRBJ2-6; weak D call: TRBD1 (5 bases). Germline lookup yields CDR1 KGHSH and CDR2 LQKENI. The CDR3 is made up of 16 amino acids. The CDR3: CASSPMKISGANVLTF. For the CDR3, the DNA is TGTGCCAGCTCACCCATGAAAATTTCTGGGGCCAACGTGCTGACTTTC.

The V gene is TRBV9, the J gene TRBJ2-7; a possible D gene is TRBD1 (6 bases). V was cut by 6 bases and J by 1 base, with 17 bases left in between. The germline CDR1 and CDR2 sequences are SGDLS and YYNGEE. The length of the CDR3 is 15 residues. This CDR3 reads CASTPGDTASYEQYF. CDR3 sequence (DNA): TGTGCCAGCACTCCAGGGGACACGGCATCCTACGAGCAGTACTTC.

This chain connects TRBV30 to TRBJ1-4; D ambiguous. Germline CDR1 and CDR2: GTSNPN and SVGIG (reference sequence). The CDR3 extends over 12 amino acids. The V end was cut by 0 bases, the J end by 7 bases, with 6 bases between. CDR3 DNA: TGTGCCTGGAGTGTATTCGGTGAAAAACTGTTTTTT. It yields the protein CAWSVFGEKLFF.

The DNA of the CDR3 is TGTGCCAGCAGTGTTTATTACAATGAGCAGTTCTTC. It yields the protein CASSVYYNEQFF. V and J are TRBV25-1 and TRBJ2-1; D is undetermined. The CDR3 spans 12 residues. Trimming left V 4 bases short and J 4 bases short, with 5 bases between. Germline V gives CDR1 MGHDK, CDR2 SYGVNS.

This clone was detected once. The chain couples TRBV6-1 to TRBJ1-5, with TRBD1 identical over 7 bases. Germline lookup yields CDR1 MNHNS and CDR2 SASEGT. The junction had 6 bases not matched to a gene; V was cut back by 2 bases and J by 2 bases. This CDR3 comprises 16 residues. The CDR3 DNA sequence: TGTGCCAGCAGTGAAACAGGCAGGGGGGGCAATCAGCCCCAGCATTTT. Translating gives CASSETGRGGNQPQHF.

This chain links TRBV7-3 with TRBJ1-3; D call uncertain. The CDR3 totals 15 residues. The germline V gene has CDR1 SGHTA and CDR2 FQGTGA. The germline V and J ends were trimmed by 1 base and 0 bases, with 7 bases remaining between them. The CDR3 loop reads CASSLSPDSGNTIYF. CDR3 DNA: TGTGCCAGCAGCTTAAGTCCAGACTCTGGAAACACCATATATTTT.

The V gene is TRBV5-6, the J gene TRBJ1-2; D might be TRBD1 (5 bases). The CDR3 length is 14 residues. Trimming removed 0 bases at V and 3 bases at J, with 9 bases between. CDR1 is SGHDT, CDR2 YYEEEE, per germline. CDR3 coding DNA: TGTGCCAGCAGCTTGGCCAGGGAATACTATGGCTACACCTTC. Translated: CASSLAREYYGYTF.

The chain links TRBV14 to TRBJ2-3; D unresolved. Per germline, CDR1 SGHDN and CDR2 FVKESK. The CDR3 spans 16 residues. The ends were cut back, 0 bases at V and 6 bases at J, with 16 bases in the middle. CDR3 protein: CASSQDRGSFSDTQYF. The CDR3 nucleotides read TGTGCCAGCAGCCAAGATCGTGGTAGTTTCTCGGATACGCAGTATTTT. Full variable domain (missing parts from reference TRBV14 and TRBJ2-3): EAGVTQFPSHSVIEKGQTVTLRCDPISGHDNLYWYRRVMGKEIKFLLHFVKESKQDESGMPNNRFLAERTGGTYSTLKVQPAELEDSGVYFCASSQDRGSFSDTQYFGPGTRLTVL.

This chain connects TRBV5-1 to TRBJ2-1; 8 nucleotides align to TRBD2. CDR1 is SGHRS and CDR2 is YFSETQ in the germline V gene. With V trimmed by 4 bases and J by 8 bases, 14 bases remained unmatched. The length of the CDR3 is 16 residues. DNA of the CDR3: TGCGCCAGCAGCCCCGACGTAGCGGGGAATATCCATGAGCAGTTCTTC. This encodes CASSPDVAGNIHEQFF. The variable domain in full, with the rest retrieved from reference TRBV5-1 and TRBJ2-1, is KAGVTQTPRYLIKTRGQQVTLSCSPISGHRSVSWYQQTPGQGLQFLFEYFSETQRNKGNFPGRFSGRQFSNSRSEMNVSTLELGDSALYLCASSPDVAGNIHEQFFGPGTRLTVL.

This chain connects TRBV3-1 (or the pseudogene TRBV3-2) to TRBJ2-1, with TRBD2 matching 10 bases. CDR1 LGHDT and CDR2 YNNKEL come from the germline V gene (reference sequence). Unmatched junction bases numbered 8, after V lost 5 bases and J lost 4 bases. The CDR3 loop spans 16 amino acids. DNA of the CDR3: TGTGCCAGCAGCACTACCTTAGCGGGGGGTTACAATGAGCAGTTCTTC. Translation gives CASSTTLAGGYNEQFF.

The chain couples TRBV9 to TRBJ2-2, with TRBD1 identical over 7 bases. The CDR3 spans 15 residues. Germline trimming cut 1 base from V and 6 bases from J; bases unmatched to any gene: 6. Germline CDR1 SGDLS, CDR2 YYNGEE. CDR3 sequence: CASSVTVDRSGELFF. In nucleotides, the CDR3 is TGTGCCAGCAGCGTAACTGTGGACAGGTCCGGGGAGCTGTTTTTT.

The gene calls are TRBV19 and TRBJ2-1; 13 bases map to TRBD2. Germline CDR1 is LNHDA and CDR2 is SQIVND (reference sequence). The length of the CDR3 is 15 residues. Germline trimming cut 5 bases from V and 4 bases from J; bases unmatched to any gene: 2. CDR3 nucleotides: TGTGCCAGTAGTCAACTAGCGGGGGGGTACAATGAGCAGTTCTTC. The encoded protein is CASSQLAGGYNEQFF.

This sequence joins TRBV4-1 and TRBJ1-2; D remains ambiguous. V was shortened by 0 bases and J by 8 bases, with 7 bases between the two germline ends. CDR3 length equals 12 residues. The germline V gene encodes CDR1 MGHRA and CDR2 YSYEKL. The CDR3, as DNA: TGCGCCAGCAGCCAAGATCTAATCGGCTACACCTTC. This codes for CASSQDLIGYTF.

This chain uses TRBV3-1 (or the pseudogene TRBV3-2) with TRBJ1-6, with 10 bases matching TRBD1. The germline V gene encodes CDR1 LGHDT and CDR2 YNNKEL (reference sequence). J lost 7 bases, V lost 10 bases, and 4 bases had no gene match. The CDR3 spans 13 residues. For the CDR3, the DNA is TGTGCCACCTCGGGACAGGGGAATTCACCCCTCCACTTT. It is translated as CATSGQGNSPLHF.

This chain links TRBV9 with TRBJ2-7; no firm D call. Germline V gene sequence: CDR1 SGDLS, CDR2 YYNGEE. The CDR3 extends over 14 amino acids. V lost 0 bases, J lost 1 base, and 8 bases lay in between. DNA for the CDR3: TGTGCCAGCAGCGTAGGTTTCAGTTCCTACGAGCAGTACTTC. Translated: CASSVGFSSYEQYF.